Below, 19 T cell receptor beta chains from the same sample are listed, as sequenced in a study of cytomegalovirus exposure and HLA in healthy donors. 13 Jbeta primers and 60 Vbeta primers were used for the PCR. Sequencing used immunoSEQ multiplex PCR; TCRdb keeps in-frame clones, though not all of them. The repertoire holds some 200,000 clones, with approximately 88% as singletons. Sequences were obtained from PBMCs. The source of these receptors is a woman between 50 and 59 years old in good health and CMV-seropositive.

The chain couples TRBV30 to TRBJ1-1; 7 bases agree with TRBD1. The CDR3 loop spans 12 amino acids. J was trimmed by 0 bases and V by 7 bases; bases with no gene match: 2. Per germline, CDR1 GTSNPN and CDR2 SVGIG (reference sequence). In DNA, the CDR3 is TGTGCCTCGGGACAGCTGAACACTGAAGCTTTCTTT. Translated, it gives CASGQLNTEAFF. Based on the CDR3 plus reference TRBV30 and TRBJ1-1, the full variable domain is SQTIHQWPATLVQPVGSPLSLECTVEGTSNPNLYWYRQAAGRGLQLLFYSVGIGQISSEVPQNLSASRPQDRQFILSSKKLLLSDSGFYLCASGQLNTEAFFGQGTRLTVV.

In this sample, this clone turned up a few times. This chain links TRBV6-1 with TRBJ2-7; tentatively, D is TRBD1 (6 bases). Trimming shortened V by 3 bases and J by 3 bases, and 15 bases separated the two germline ends. The CDR3 runs 15 residues. Germline V lookup: CDR1 MNHNS, CDR2 SASEGT. The CDR3 loop is CASSDGVGAFYEQYF. The CDR3 DNA follows: TGTGCCAGCAGTGATGGGGTGGGGGCCTTCTACGAGCAGTACTTC.

The V call is TRBV5-1, the J call TRBJ1-4, with D perhaps matching TRBD1 (5 bases). Trimming cost V 6 bases and J 0 bases, with 12 bases left between them. This CDR3 has 15 residues. Germline V gene sequence: CDR1 SGHRS, CDR2 YFSETQ. The CDR3 DNA reads TGCGCCAGCACGACCGGGGGAGCAACTAATGAAAAACTGTTTTTT. This translates into CASTTGGATNEKLFF.

The rearrangement links TRBV19 to TRBJ2-3, with 7 bases matching TRBD2. This CDR3 has 14 amino acids. The germline CDR1 and CDR2 sequences are LNHDA and SQIVND (reference sequence). V lost 9 bases and J lost 3; bases outside the gene matches: 9. The CDR3 coding sequence is TGTGCCAGCAGCGGGGACCCATTTACAGATACGCAGTATTTT. Translated, it gives CASSGDPFTDTQYF. Using reference TRBV19 and TRBJ2-3 for the parts outside the CDR3, the full variable domain is DGGITQSPKYLFRKEGQNVTLSCEQNLNHDAMYWYRQDPGQGLRLIYYSQIVNDFQKGDIAEGYSVSREKKESFPLTVTSAQKNPTAFYLCASSGDPFTDTQYFGPGTRLTVL.

The J gene is TRBJ2-5, the V gene TRBV10-2; D possibly corresponds to TRBD1 (6 bases). The J call is in doubt because the DNA end fits TRBJ2-7 better. The CDR3 is 12 amino acids. CDR1 and CDR2 (germline): WSHSY, SAAADI. This CDR3 is CASLHREGEQYF. The CDR3 DNA follows: TGCGCCAGCCTACACAGGGAAGGCGAGCAGTACTTC.

In this sample, this clone turned up a few times. The rearrangement joins TRBV6-1 to TRBJ1-1; 7 bases are a match to TRBD1. V dropped 3 bases and J dropped 2; count of bases not matched to a gene: 3. Germline CDR1 is MNHNS and CDR2 is SASEGT. This CDR3 has 14 amino acids. Written as DNA, the CDR3 is TGTGCCAGCAGTGATGGGACAGCCAACACTGAAGCTTTCTTT. Protein: CASSDGTANTEAFF.

A note on this clone: The junction departs from germline at one end; a sequencing error may be responsible. V gene TRBV5-4 combines with J gene TRBJ2-3, with 14 nucleotides matching TRBD2. Germline CDR1 SGHNT, CDR2 YYREEE (reference sequence). The CDR3 is made up of 18 amino acids. CDR3 protein: CASSQETSGGAGTDTQYF. CDR3 DNA sequence: TGCGCCAGCAGCCAAGAGACTAGCGGGGGGGCCGGCACAGATACGCAGTATTTT.

The chain combines TRBV15 with TRBJ2-2, with D maybe TRBD1 (6 bases). The CDR3 is 17 amino acids. Trimming stripped 1 base from V and 0 bases from J, with 12 bases between. Germline-derived CDR1 and CDR2 are LNHNV and YYDKDF (reference sequence). CDR3 nucleotide sequence: TGTGCCACCAGCAGAGGAACCGGGACAACGAACACCGGGGAGCTGTTTTTT. Translated, it gives CATSRGTGTTNTGELFF. Complete variable domain (other parts from reference TRBV15 and TRBJ2-2): DAMVIQNPRYQVTQFGKPVTLSCSQTLNHNVMYWYQQKSSQAPKLLFHYYDKDFNNEADTPDNFQSRRPNTSFCFLDIRSPGLGDTAMYLCATSRGTGTTNTGELFFGEGSRLTVL.

The chain combines TRBV6-6 with TRBJ2-3; D possibly corresponds to TRBD2 (5 bases). Germline V gives CDR1 MNHNY, CDR2 SVGAGI (reference sequence). The CDR3 is 14 residues long. V lost 8 bases and J lost 0, with 12 bases in between. In DNA form, the CDR3 reads TGTGCCAGCCGTGGAGGAACTAGCACAGATACGCAGTATTTT. Protein sequence: CASRGGTSTDTQYF.

This sequence joins TRBV19 and TRBJ1-2, with 7 bases aligning to TRBD1. Germline CDR1 LNHDA, CDR2 SQIVND (reference sequence). This CDR3 is 12 amino acids long. The trim removed 5 bases at V and 11 bases at J, leaving 8 bases unmatched. CDR3 in DNA: TGTGCCAGTAGTGACGGACAGACAGGGTACACCTTC. It is translated as CASSDGQTGYTF.

The V call is TRBV5-1, the J call TRBJ2-5; 8 nucleotides agree with TRBD2. This CDR3 contains 14 residues. From germline, CDR1 is SGHRS and CDR2 YFSETQ. V shed 4 bases and J 11 bases; nucleotides not matched to a gene: 13. CDR3 residues: CASSPDRGLGEQYF. As DNA, the CDR3 is TGCGCCAGCAGCCCGGACCGGGGACTAGGGGAGCAGTACTTC. Based on the CDR3 plus reference TRBV5-1 and TRBJ2-5, the full variable domain is KAGVTQTPRYLIKTRGQQVTLSCSPISGHRSVSWYQQTPGQGLQFLFEYFSETQRNKGNFPGRFSGRQFSNSRSEMNVSTLELGDSALYLCASSPDRGLGEQYFGPGTRLLVL.

This clone has a single count. The chain links TRBV7-2 to TRBJ2-3; 11 bases fit TRBD1. The CDR3 is 16 residues long. The V gene's germline CDR1 is SGHTA and CDR2 FQGNSA. V lost 4 bases to trimming and J lost 4 bases; unmatched junction nucleotides: 7. The CDR3 sequence is CASSYSGTGGADTQYF. In DNA form, the CDR3 reads TGTGCCAGCAGCTACTCCGGGACAGGGGGTGCAGATACGCAGTATTTT.

About this clone: The same CDR3 is also encoded by other DNA sequences in this sample. This chain joins TRBV5-1 and TRBJ2-3, with 8 nucleotides matching TRBD2. The CDR3 runs to 14 residues. V gave up 7 bases and J gave up 2 bases; unmatched junction bases: 6. Germline V gives CDR1 SGHRS, CDR2 YFSETQ. CDR3 sequence: CASQDSGVTDTQYF. Here the CDR3 DNA reads TGCGCCAGCCAGGATAGCGGGGTCACAGATACGCAGTATTTT.

This rearrangement joins TRBV28 to TRBJ2-7; TRBD2 matches 11 bases. Per germline, CDR1 MDHEN and CDR2 SYDVKM. This CDR3 is 15 amino acids long. The trim removed 4 bases at V and 2 bases at J, leaving 4 bases unmatched. The CDR3 DNA reads as TGTGCCAGCAGTTGGGGTAGCGGGGGGGCCTACGAGCAGTACTTC. It yields the protein CASSWGSGGAYEQYF.

The rearrangement links TRBV15 to TRBJ1-2, with 7 positions matching TRBD1. Germline trimming cut 0 bases from V and 8 bases from J; bases unmatched to any gene: 12. Germline V lookup: CDR1 LNHNV, CDR2 YYDKDF (reference sequence). The CDR3 runs to 16 residues. The CDR3 DNA sequence: TGTGCCACCAGCAGAGATCGGGGGACAGTACCTAGGGGCTACACCTTC. It specifies CATSRDRGTVPRGYTF.

The chain employs TRBV5-8 and TRBJ1-1; the match to TRBD1 covers 7 bases. Trimming at V came to 4 bases and at J to 3 bases, leaving 9 bases not matched to a gene. The CDR3 is 15 residues long. Germline loops: CDR1 SGHTS, CDR2 YDEGEE. CDR3 in amino acids: CASSPRTGQHTEAFF. The CDR3 nucleotides read TGTGCCAGCAGCCCGCGGACAGGTCAACACACTGAAGCTTTCTTT.

The chain is built from TRBV19 and TRBJ2-7; no clear D gene. The length of the CDR3 is 14 residues. Germline loops: CDR1 LNHDA, CDR2 SQIVND (reference sequence). Trimming stripped 3 bases from V and 5 bases from J, with 14 bases between. CDR3 DNA sequence: TGTGCCAGTAGTATCAGTACAGTTACCCACGAGCAGTACTTC. It is translated as CASSISTVTHEQYF.

This chain connects TRBV5-1 to TRBJ1-5; 7 positions agree with TRBD1. Germline-derived CDR1 and CDR2 are SGHRS and YFSETQ. With V trimmed by 0 bases and J by 0 bases, 0 bases remained unmatched. The CDR3 is 15 residues long. CDR3 DNA sequence: TGCGCCAGCAGCTTGGGGACAGGTAGCAATCAGCCCCAGCATTTT. Translation gives CASSLGTGSNQPQHF.

The J gene is TRBJ1-6, the V gene TRBV5-1, with 7 bases that match TRBD1. V was pared by 0 bases and J by 3 bases, with 6 bases of the junction left unmatched. The germline gives CDR1 SGHRS, CDR2 YFSETQ. The CDR3 is made up of 17 amino acids. CDR3 sequence: CASSLDWGTDYNSPLHF. DNA for the CDR3: TGCGCCAGCAGCTTGGATTGGGGGACAGACTATAATTCACCCCTCCACTTT.